This T cell receptor beta chain was sequenced during a study of T cells after posttransplantation cyclophosphamide. Findings and limits, study-wide: TRB overlap between skin or GI tissue T cells and blood was limited. Recipient CMV seropositivity and CMV reactivation strongly tracked TRB clonality. Donor-recipient repertoire similarity was low at 1-2 months, rising over year one.

TCRdb keeps only in-frame clones here, not all; method: immunoSEQ multiplex PCR. The data contain tens of thousands of clones, 93% of them singletons. This related bone marrow graft donor gave peripheral blood on the day of marrow donation. A remark on this clone: As yet, its antigen is unknown.

V lost 0 bases and J 3 bases, leaving 12 bases between the germline ends. Germline V CDR1 and CDR2: LGHNA, YNFKEQ. This CDR3 has 15 residues. The J gene is TRBJ2-7, the V gene TRBV4-2; no clear D. The TCR was taken from a woman in her thirties in good health and a related stem cell transplant donor. The sequenced sample was PBMCs. CDR3 protein: CASSQDPGGFYEQYF. CDR3 DNA sequence: TGTGCCAGCAGCCAAGATCCCGGCGGATTCTACGAGCAGTACTTC.